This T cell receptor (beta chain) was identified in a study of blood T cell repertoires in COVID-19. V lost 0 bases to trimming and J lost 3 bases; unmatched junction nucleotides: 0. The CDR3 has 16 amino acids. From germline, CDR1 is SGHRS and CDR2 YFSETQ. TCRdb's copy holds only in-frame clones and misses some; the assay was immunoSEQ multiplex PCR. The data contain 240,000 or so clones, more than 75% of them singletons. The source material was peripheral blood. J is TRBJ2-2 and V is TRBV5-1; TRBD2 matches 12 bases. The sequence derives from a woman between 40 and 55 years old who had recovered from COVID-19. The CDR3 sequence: CASSLGLAGDTGELFF. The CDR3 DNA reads TGCGCCAGCAGCTTGGGACTAGCGGGAGACACCGGGGAGCTGTTTTTT.